This T cell receptor beta chain originates from a study of cytomegalovirus exposure and HLA in healthy donors. Study-wide background: T cells numbering about 179 million yielded more than 95 million unique TCR beta sequences in an earlier analysis.

V lost 8 bases, J lost 6 bases, and 15 bases lay in between. Germline V gene lookup returns CDR1 SGHRS and CDR2 YFSETQ. The CDR3 has 13 amino acids. Study results and limitations: In a later analysis, about 17,000 TCR beta sequences were associated with HLA alleles at 0.05 false discovery rate.

With 60 Vbeta and 13 Jbeta primers, the PCR was carried out. TCRdb's copy holds only in-frame clones and misses some; the assay was immunoSEQ multiplex PCR. This table holds over 90,000 clones, approximately 66% found once. Concerning this clone itself: Its specificity is unknown.

This TCR came from a woman aged 45-65 years in good health and CMV-seronegative. Sequenced: PBMCs. The chain couples TRBV5-1 to TRBJ2-1, with D perhaps TRBD2 (5 bases). The CDR3 reads CASRLRSGNEQFF. The CDR3 coding sequence is TGCGCCAGTAGACTAAGGTCTGGCAATGAGCAGTTCTTC.